Given below is one T cell receptor beta chain in context. The method was immunoSEQ multiplex PCR; TCRdb's version includes in-frame clones alone and lacks a portion of them. Of 2.3 million or so clones in the sample, about 92% were seen once. This CDR3 region has 16 residues. Per the germline V gene, CDR1 is SGHNT and CDR2 is YYREEE (reference sequence). The V and J ends lost 5 bases and 0 bases, in that order; junction bases with no gene match: 5. The sample comes from a study of shared clonotypes between healthy human individuals. The source of this sequence is a man younger than 30 in good health. Some clones in this sample may be carry-over from other donors' samples. This sequence joins TRBV5-4 and TRBJ2-3; 11 nucleotides agree with TRBD2. Sequenced input: naive CD4+ T cells from PBMCs. The subset was: CD45RA+ positively selected. DNA of the CDR3: TGTGCCAGCAGGCCGACTAGCGGGACTAGCACAGATACGCAGTATTTT. It is translated as CASRPTSGTSTDTQYF. Full variable domain (missing parts from reference TRBV5-4 and TRBJ2-3): ETGVTQSPTHLIKTRGQQVTLRCSSQSGHNTVSWYQQALGQGPQFIFQYYREEENGRGNFPPRFSGLQFPNYSSELNVNALELDDSALYLCASRPTSGTSTDTQYFGPGTRLTVL.